Reported below is one TCR beta chain. This record belongs to a study of blood T cell repertoires in COVID-19. The wider study: The analysed material was cDNA or gDNA that came from T cells, B-cell-depleted T cells, or PBMCs.

In the authors' methods: By means of reference gene primer amplification, nucleated cell counts were estimated. Only in-frame clones appear in the TCRdb table, and some are missing; sequencing was by immunoSEQ multiplex PCR. Clone size and V and J calls were adopted from that table, with D and trimming inferred from the DNA. The sample consists of a few hundred thousand clones, roughly 85% of them appearing once. V was trimmed by 5 bases and J by 8 bases, leaving 15 bases between them. Germline CDR1 reads SGHTA; CDR2 reads FQGTGA. This CDR3 has 13 residues. Sequenced material: peripheral blood. The chain carries TRBV7-3 and TRBJ1-2; no definite D call. The TCR was taken from a human donor in a cohort sampled during active COVID-19. The CDR3 DNA follows: TGTGCCAGCAGCCCTACAGTGCAGAGCGGCTACACCTTC. Residues: CASSPTVQSGYTF.